This T cell receptor beta chain was recorded in a study of neoadjuvant nivolumab and ipilimumab in lung cancer. Study information: Nivolumab 3 mg/kg was given days 1, 15 and 29, plus ipilimumab 1 mg/kg day 1 in combination. Study-level results: Only two of four nivolumab-treated tumors gained richness and clonality by surgery. A small number of samples were TCR sequenced. Only a single major-pathologic-response sample was available for clonality analysis.

This CDR3 is 15 amino acids long. The V gene lost 3 bases and the J gene lost 2 bases, with 14 bases spanning the gap. Germline assignment: CDR1 LNHNV and CDR2 YYDKDF (reference sequence). Points on this clone: Its antigen is not identified.

Measured with immunoSEQ multiplex PCR; TCRdb has only the in-frame clones, and not every one. Of roughly 30,000 clones in the sample, 80% were seen once. The chain carries TRBV15 and TRBJ2-7; perhaps D is TRBD1 or TRBD2 (5 bases each). Sequenced here: peripheral blood, sampled before neoadjuvant nivolumab, alone or with ipilimumab. The sequence came from an adult with non-small cell lung cancer. This CDR3 is CATSRGPPRAYEQYF. As DNA, the CDR3 is TGTGCCACCAGCAGGGGACCTCCCCGGGCCTACGAGCAGTACTTC.